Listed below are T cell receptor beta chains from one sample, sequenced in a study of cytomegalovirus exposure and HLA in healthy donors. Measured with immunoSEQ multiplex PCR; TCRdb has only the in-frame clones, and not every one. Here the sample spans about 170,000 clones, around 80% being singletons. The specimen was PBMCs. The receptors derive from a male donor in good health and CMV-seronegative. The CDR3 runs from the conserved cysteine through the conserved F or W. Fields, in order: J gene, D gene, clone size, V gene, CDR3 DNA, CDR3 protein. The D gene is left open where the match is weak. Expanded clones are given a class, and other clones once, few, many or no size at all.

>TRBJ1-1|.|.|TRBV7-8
TGTGCCAGCAGCTTCAATTTGAACACTGAAGCTTTCTTT
CASSFNLNTEAFF
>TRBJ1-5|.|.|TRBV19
TGTGCCAGTAGTATGACAGGAAATCAGCCCCAGCATTTT
CASSMTGNQPQHF
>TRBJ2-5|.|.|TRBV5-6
TGTGCCAGCAGCTTGGCTCGGGAGACCCAGTACTTC
CASSLARETQYF
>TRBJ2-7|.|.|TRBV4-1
TGCGCCAGCAGCCCCAGAGGACTATACTCCTACGAGCAGTACTTC
CASSPRGLYSYEQYF
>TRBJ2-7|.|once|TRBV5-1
TGCGCCAGCAGTCCTATGCCACCCCCGCAAACCTACGAGCAGTACTTC
CASSPMPPPQTYEQYF
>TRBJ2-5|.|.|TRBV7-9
TGTGCCAGCAGCCATTCACTTGGGACTGGGAAGACCCAGTACTTC
CASSHSLGTGKTQYF
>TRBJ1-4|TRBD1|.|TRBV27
TGTGCCAGCAGTGGATACAGGGGGTGGGGTGAAAAACTGTTTTTT
CASSGYRGWGEKLFF
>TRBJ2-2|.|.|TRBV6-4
TGTGCCAGCAGTCCCGGACTCGCGAACACCGGGGAGCTGTTTTTT
CASSPGLANTGELFF
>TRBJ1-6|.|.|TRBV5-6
TGTGCCAGCAGCCCGAGGGCCGGGTCCCGATATAATTCACCCCTCCACTTT
CASSPRAGSRYNSPLHF
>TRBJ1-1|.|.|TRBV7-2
TGTGCCAGCGCCCCCAGCACAGGGCGATTGAACACTGAAGCTTTCTTT
CASAPSTGRLNTEAFF
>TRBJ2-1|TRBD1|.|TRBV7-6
TGTGCCAGCAGCCAGAGACAGGGGGCTTACAATGAGCAGTTCTTC
CASSQRQGAYNEQFF
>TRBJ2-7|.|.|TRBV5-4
TGTGCCAGCAGCACAGGACAGCCCGAGAGCGAGCAGTACTTC
CASSTGQPESEQYF
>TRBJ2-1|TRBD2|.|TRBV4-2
TGTGCCAGCAGTCCCGGACTAGCGGGAATACTCAATGAGCAGTTCTTC
CASSPGLAGILNEQFF
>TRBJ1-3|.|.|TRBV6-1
TGTGCCAGCAGTGAACGGAGCACAAACACCATATATTTT
CASSERSTNTIYF
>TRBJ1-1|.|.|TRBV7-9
TGTGCCAGCGCTCGGGTGGAGGGCATGAACACTGAAGCTTTCTTT
CASARVEGMNTEAFF
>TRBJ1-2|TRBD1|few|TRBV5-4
TGTGCCAGCAGCGCAAACAGGGGGCGCGACTATGGCTACACCTTC
CASSANRGRDYGYTF
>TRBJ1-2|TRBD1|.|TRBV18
TGTGCCAGCTCACCACTTCGGGCAGGGGGCAGGGCTTTGGACGGCTACACCTTC
CASSPLRAGGRALDGYTF
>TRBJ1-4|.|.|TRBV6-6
TGTGCCAGCAGTTACGCGCGGGGAACTAATGAAAAACTGTTTTTT
CASSYARGTNEKLFF
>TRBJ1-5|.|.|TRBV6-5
TGTGCCAGCAGTACGCGGCAGGGTAGCAATCAGCCCCAGCATTTT
CASSTRQGSNQPQHF
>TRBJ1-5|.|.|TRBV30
TGTGCCTGGAGTGTCACAGGGATCTATAGCAATCAGCCCCAGCATTTT
CAWSVTGIYSNQPQHF
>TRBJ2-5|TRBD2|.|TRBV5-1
TGCGCCAGCAGCTTGGGGACACTAGCGGGGTTAGGTGAGACCCAGTACTTC
CASSLGTLAGLGETQYF
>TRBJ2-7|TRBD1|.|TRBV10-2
TGCGCCAGCAGTGCTCAGGGGGCCTACGAGCAGTACTTC
CASSAQGAYEQYF
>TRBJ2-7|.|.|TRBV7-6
TGTGCCAGCAGCCTAGGACAGACTCATCAGATCTACGAGCAGTACTTC
CASSLGQTHQIYEQYF
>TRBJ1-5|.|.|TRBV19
TGTGCCAGTAGTAGTGACGGGAATCAGCCCCAGCATTTT
CASSSDGNQPQHF
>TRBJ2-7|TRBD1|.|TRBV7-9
TGTGCCAGCAGCGCATTAGTGGGGACAGCTCGAGGCGAGCAGTACTTC
CASSALVGTARGEQYF
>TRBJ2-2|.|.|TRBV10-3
TGTGCCATCTCCTCAGGGGTTACCGGGGAGCTGTTTTTT
CAISSGVTGELFF
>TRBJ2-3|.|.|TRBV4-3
TGCGCCAGCAGCCACTCGACAGAGACAGATACGCAGTATTTT
CASSHSTETDTQYF
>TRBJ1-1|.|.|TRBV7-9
TGTGCCAGCAGCTTATTCGTCCAGGGGAGAGAAGCTTTCTTT
CASSLFVQGREAFF
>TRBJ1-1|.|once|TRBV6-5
TGTGCCAGCAGAAGTTCAGGGGTCTACACTGAAGCTTTCTTT
CASRSSGVYTEAFF